Here is one T cell receptor beta chain with its context. Its antigen is unknown. No base quality information exists; no much larger clone differs at one position. The immunoSEQ Assay was used to sequence TCRbeta CDR3 regions. After extraction, genomic DNA underwent amplification by bias-controlled multiplex PCR, followed by high-throughput sequencing. In the paper's pipeline: To quantify the absolute abundance of every unique TCRbeta CDR3 region, sequences were collapsed and filtered. T cell fraction was estimated by normalization of TCRbeta template counts to usable DNA, with usable DNA being measured through amplification of reference genes present in all nucleated cells. Repertoire TCRs were annotated as SARS-CoV-2-specific when V gene, CDR3 amino acid sequence and J gene were exactly matched to a known reactive TCR set. The reference SARS-CoV-2 TCR set came from MIRA and was filtered for enrichment in COVID-19-positive ImmuneCODE repertoires, removing public or cross-reactive TCRs. Drawing on the MIRA antigens, annotated TCRs were analysed further at the level of specific ORF or position within ORF. Breadth was defined as the number of annotated unique rearrangements divided by the total number of unique productive rearrangements, and depth was defined as the summed frequency of the annotated unique rearrangements. Two-sided Wilcoxon rank-sum tests were applied when comparing TCR breadth between groups. TCRdb mirrors the immuneACCESS table, restricted to in-frame sequences. Some clones are absent from its copies; in checked studies, under half trace to an unresolved V gene, and the reason for the others is unknown. The V and J calls and clone size were taken over from that table, and D and trimming were inferred from the DNA. The sample profile shows about 350,000 clones; roughly 90% of them were found once. The ten top clones hold roughly 5% of the sample.

These data are taken from a study of Ad26.COV2.S vaccination and SARS-CoV-2 variants (dated by TCRdb to the early 2020s). Some background on the complete study: Donors in the vaccine arm were drawn from COV1001, a phase I-IIa trial of Ad26.COV2.S in healthy adults that was multicentre, randomized, double-blind and placebo-controlled. A total of roughly 32 samples were included in the TCR-sequenced set, comprising 19 Ad26.COV2.S vaccine recipients, 5 placebo recipients and 8 SARS-CoV-2 convalescent individuals. Trial participants were randomized into five groups of five, in which low-dose or high-dose Ad26.COV2.S was given once or twice, or placebo was given on both occasions. The specificity and breadth of SARS-CoV-2-reactive T cell receptors after Ad26.COV2.S vaccination were assessed by TCRbeta repertoire sequencing. Ad26.COV2.S was administered intramuscularly at a dose of 5x10^10 or 1x10^11 viral particles, either as one shot or as two shots given 56 days apart. Investigators did not know the trial group allocation while performing experiments and assessing outcomes.

From cysteine to phenylalanine, the CDR3 is 16 amino acids long. The DNA shown is the 48-base CDR3, in frame from base 1. V and J are trimmed by 0 bases and 6 bases, and the gene matches miss 9 bases of the junction. CDR1 and CDR2, per the germline V gene, are LGHNA and YNFKEQ. The treatment or condition label on this specimen signifies: some 19 received Ad26.COV2.S at low or high dose, single or two shots; about 5 received placebo; per-sample allocation not given. Repertoires of vaccine and placebo recipients were sequenced from samples taken on day 63 after the first injection. Cohort 1b enrolled around 23 adults aged 18-55 years at a single site in Boston, USA, between 29 July and 7 August 2020. Ad26.COV2.S was a replication-incompetent adenovirus type 26 vector that expressed a prefusion-stabilized SARS-CoV-2 spike protein derived from the original Wuhan strain. What the research found in general, with its limitations: The authors noted that the TCR breadth and depth analyses may have underestimated total T cell responses. Comparable non-spike TCR breadth was observed between vaccine and placebo recipients, consistent with only spike being contained in the vaccine. The study lacked the statistical power to compare responses across vaccine doses or regimens. Substantial breadth of spike-specific CD8+ and CD4+ T cell responses was reported after vaccination. Compared with placebo recipients, Ad26.COV2.S recipients showed higher spike-specific TCR breadth (P = 0.0014).

The starting material was peripheral blood, obtained in a trial of Ad26.COV2.S vaccine versus placebo. This chain joins TRBV4-2 to TRBJ2-3, with TRBD2 identical over 7 junction bases. This TCR came from a person aged 18-60 years who received the Ad26.COV2.S COVID-19 vaccine or a placebo. The CDR3: CASSQDFRGVGDTQYF. The bases are TGTGCCAGCAGCCAAGATTTCCGGGGGGTAGGGGATACGCAGTATTTT.